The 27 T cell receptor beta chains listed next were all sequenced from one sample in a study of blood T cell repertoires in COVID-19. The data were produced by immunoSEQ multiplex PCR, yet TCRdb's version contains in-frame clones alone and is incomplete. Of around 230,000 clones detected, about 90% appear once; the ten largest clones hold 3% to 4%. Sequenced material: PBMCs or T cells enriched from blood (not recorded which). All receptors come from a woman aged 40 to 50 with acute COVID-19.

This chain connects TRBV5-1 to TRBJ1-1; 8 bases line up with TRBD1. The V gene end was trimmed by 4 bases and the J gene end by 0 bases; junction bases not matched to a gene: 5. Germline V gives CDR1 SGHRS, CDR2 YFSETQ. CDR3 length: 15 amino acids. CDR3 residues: CASSTGQGMNTEAFF. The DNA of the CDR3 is TGCGCCAGCAGCACAGGACAGGGCATGAACACTGAAGCTTTCTTT.

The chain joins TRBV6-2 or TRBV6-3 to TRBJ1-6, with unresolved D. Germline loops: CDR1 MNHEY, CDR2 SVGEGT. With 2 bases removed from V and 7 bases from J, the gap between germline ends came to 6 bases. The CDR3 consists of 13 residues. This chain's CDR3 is CASSYPVNSPLHF. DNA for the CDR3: TGTGCCAGCAGTTACCCGGTAAATTCACCCCTCCACTTT.

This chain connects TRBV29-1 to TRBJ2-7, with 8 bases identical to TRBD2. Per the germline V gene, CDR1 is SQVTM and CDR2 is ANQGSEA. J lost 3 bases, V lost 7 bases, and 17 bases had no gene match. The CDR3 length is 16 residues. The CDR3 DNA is TGCAGCGCAAGCCCCGGGTCTAGCGGGCCTAACTACGAGCAGTACTTC. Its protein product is CSASPGSSGPNYEQYF.

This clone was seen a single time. The CDR3 loop reads CASSDLVQIAKNIQYF. Written as DNA, the CDR3 is TGTGCCAGCAGTGATTTGGTACAGATAGCCAAAAACATTCAGTACTTC. V gene TRBV25-1 combines with J gene TRBJ2-4; no clear D gene. V lost 3 bases, J lost 0 bases, and 12 bases lay in between. The CDR3 has 16 residues. Looked up from germline, CDR1 is MGHDK and CDR2 is SYGVNS.

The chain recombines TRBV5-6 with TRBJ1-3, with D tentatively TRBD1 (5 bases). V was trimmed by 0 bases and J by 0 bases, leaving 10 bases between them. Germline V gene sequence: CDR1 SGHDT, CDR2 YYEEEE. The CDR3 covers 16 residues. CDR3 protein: CASSLAPGSSGNTIYF. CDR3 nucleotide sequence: TGTGCCAGCAGCTTGGCCCCAGGGTCCTCTGGAAACACCATATATTTT.

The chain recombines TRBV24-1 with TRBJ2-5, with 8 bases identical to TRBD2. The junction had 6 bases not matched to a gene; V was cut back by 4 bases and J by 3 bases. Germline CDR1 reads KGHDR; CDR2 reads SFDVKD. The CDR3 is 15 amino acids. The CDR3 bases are TGTGCCACCAGTGAGCCTAAAGCGGGGGAAGAGACCCAGTACTTC. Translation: CATSEPKAGEETQYF.

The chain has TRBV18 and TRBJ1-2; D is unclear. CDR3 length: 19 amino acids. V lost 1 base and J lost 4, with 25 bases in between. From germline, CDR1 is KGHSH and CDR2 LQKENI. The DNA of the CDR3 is TGTGCCAGCTCACCACGGGCCCCGTCCGTCGGGGATCGCGGCTATGGCTACACCTTC. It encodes CASSPRAPSVGDRGYGYTF. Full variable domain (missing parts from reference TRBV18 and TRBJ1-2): NAGVMQNPRHLVRRRGQEARLRCSPMKGHSHVYWYRQLPEEGLKFMVYLQKENIIDESGMPKERFSAEFPKEGPSILRIQQVVRGDSAAYFCASSPRAPSVGDRGYGYTFGSGTRLTVV.

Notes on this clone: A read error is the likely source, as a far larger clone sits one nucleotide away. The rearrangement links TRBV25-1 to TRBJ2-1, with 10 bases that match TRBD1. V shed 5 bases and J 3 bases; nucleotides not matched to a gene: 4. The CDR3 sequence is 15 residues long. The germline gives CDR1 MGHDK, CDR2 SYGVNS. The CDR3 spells CASSPGTGDYNEQFF. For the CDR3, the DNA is TGTGCCAGCAGTCCCGGGACAGGGGACTACAATGAGCAGTTCTTC.

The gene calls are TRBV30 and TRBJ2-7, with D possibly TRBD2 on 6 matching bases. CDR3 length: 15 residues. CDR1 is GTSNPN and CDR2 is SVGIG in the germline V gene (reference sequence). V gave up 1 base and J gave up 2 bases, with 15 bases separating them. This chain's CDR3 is CAWSGTGANTYEQYF. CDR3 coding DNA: TGTGCCTGGAGTGGGACGGGAGCCAACACCTACGAGCAGTACTTC.

CDR3 sequence reads: CSVEKGLGYTF. The CDR3 DNA reads TGCAGCGTTGAAAAGGGGTTAGGCTACACCTTC. This rearrangement joins TRBV29-1 to TRBJ1-2; weak D call: TRBD1 (5 bases). Germline values: CDR1 SQVTM, CDR2 ANQGSEA. The CDR3 has 11 residues. V lost 2 bases, J lost 8 bases, and 9 bases lay in between. Looking up the rest from reference TRBV29-1 and TRBJ1-2 gives the full variable domain: SAVISQKPSRDICQRGTSLTIQCQVDSQVTMMFWYRQQPGQSLTLIATANQGSEATYESGFVIDKFPISRPNLTFSTLTVSNMSPEDSSIYLCSVEKGLGYTFGSGTRLTVV.

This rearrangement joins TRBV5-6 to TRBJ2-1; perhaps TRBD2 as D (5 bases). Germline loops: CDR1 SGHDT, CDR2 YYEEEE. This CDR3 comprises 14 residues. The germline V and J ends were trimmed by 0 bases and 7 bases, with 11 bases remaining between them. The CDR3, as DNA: TGTGCCAGCAGCTTGGTTTCGTCGGGGAATGAGCAGTTCTTC. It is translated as CASSLVSSGNEQFF.

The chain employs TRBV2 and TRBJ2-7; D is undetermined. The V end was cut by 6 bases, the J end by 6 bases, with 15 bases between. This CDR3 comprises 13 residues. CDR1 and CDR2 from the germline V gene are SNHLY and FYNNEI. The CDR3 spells CASSRSMVFEQYF. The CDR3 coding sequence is TGTGCCAGCAGCAGATCCATGGTTTTCGAGCAGTACTTC.

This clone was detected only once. CDR3 nucleotide sequence: TGTGCCAGTAGTATAGGCCTAACGAACACCGGGGAGCTGTTTTTT. Amino acids: CASSIGLTNTGELFF. The chain links TRBV19 to TRBJ2-2, with unresolved D. Germline CDR1 reads LNHDA; CDR2 reads SQIVND (reference sequence). V gave up 1 base and J gave up 0 bases, with 6 bases separating them. The CDR3 is made up of 15 amino acids.

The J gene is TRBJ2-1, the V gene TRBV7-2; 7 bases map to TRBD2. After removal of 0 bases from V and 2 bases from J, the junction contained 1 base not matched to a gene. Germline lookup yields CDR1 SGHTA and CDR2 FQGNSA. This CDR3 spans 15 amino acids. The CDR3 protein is CASSLAGGPYNEQFF. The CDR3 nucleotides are TGTGCCAGCAGCTTAGCGGGAGGGCCCTACAATGAGCAGTTCTTC.

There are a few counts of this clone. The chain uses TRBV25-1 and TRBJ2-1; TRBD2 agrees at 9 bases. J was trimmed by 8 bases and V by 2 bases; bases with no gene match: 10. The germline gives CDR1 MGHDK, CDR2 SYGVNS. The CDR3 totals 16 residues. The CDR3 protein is CASSEDGSGSFDEQFF. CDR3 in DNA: TGTGCCAGCAGTGAAGACGGTAGCGGGAGTTTCGATGAGCAGTTCTTC.

The CDR3 DNA reads TGTGCCAGCAGTTCCGGGAAAGAGCAGTACTTC. Encoded protein: CASSSGKEQYF. The V and J genes are TRBV27 and TRBJ2-7, with D possibly matching TRBD2 (5 bases). Germline CDR1 reads MNHEY; CDR2 reads SMNVEV (reference sequence). The V end was cut by 4 bases, the J end by 7 bases, with 8 bases between. CDR3 length equals 11 residues.

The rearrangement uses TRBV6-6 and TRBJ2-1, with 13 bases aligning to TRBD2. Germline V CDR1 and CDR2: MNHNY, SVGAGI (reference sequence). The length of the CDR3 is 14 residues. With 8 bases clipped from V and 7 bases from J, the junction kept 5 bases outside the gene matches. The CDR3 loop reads CASGLAGVRNEQFF. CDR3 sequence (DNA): TGTGCCAGCGGACTAGCGGGAGTGAGGAATGAGCAGTTCTTC.

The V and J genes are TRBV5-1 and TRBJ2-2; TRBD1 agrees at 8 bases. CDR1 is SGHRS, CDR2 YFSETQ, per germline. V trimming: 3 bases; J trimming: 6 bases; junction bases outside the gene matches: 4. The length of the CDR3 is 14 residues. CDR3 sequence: CASSSETGAGELFF. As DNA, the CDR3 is TGCGCCAGCAGCTCCGAGACAGGGGCCGGGGAGCTGTTTTTT.

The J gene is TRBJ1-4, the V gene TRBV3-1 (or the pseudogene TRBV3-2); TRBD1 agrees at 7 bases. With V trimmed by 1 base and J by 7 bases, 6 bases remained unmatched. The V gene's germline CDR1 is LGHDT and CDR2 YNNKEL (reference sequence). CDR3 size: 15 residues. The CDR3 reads CASSQGQGGFEKLFF. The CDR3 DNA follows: TGTGCCAGCAGCCAAGGACAGGGAGGTTTTGAAAAACTGTTTTTT.

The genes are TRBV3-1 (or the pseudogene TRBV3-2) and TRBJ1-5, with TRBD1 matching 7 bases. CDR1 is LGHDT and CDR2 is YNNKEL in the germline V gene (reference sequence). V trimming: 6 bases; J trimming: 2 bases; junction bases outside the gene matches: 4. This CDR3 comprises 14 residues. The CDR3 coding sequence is TGTGCCAGCAGTTTCGGACAGGGCAATCAGCCCCAGCATTTT. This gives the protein CASSFGQGNQPQHF.

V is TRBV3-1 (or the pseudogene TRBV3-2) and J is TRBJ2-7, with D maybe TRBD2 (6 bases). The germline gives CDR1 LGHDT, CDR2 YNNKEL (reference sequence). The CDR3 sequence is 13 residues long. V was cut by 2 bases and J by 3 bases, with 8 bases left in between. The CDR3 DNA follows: TGTGCCAGCAGCCAATGGCGGGACTACGAGCAGTACTTC. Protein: CASSQWRDYEQYF.

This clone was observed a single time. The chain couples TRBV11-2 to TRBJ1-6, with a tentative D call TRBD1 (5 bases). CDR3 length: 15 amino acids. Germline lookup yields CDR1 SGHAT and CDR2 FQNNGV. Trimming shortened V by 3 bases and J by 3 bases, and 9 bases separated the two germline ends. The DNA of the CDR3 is TGTGCCAGCAGCTTGCAGGGTGACTATAATTCACCCCTCCACTTT. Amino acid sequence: CASSLQGDYNSPLHF.

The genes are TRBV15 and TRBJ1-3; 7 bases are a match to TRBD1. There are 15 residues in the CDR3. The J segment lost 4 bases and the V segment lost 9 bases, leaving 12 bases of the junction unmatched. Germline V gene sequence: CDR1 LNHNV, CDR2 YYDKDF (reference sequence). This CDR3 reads CATSSTPGQGNTIYF. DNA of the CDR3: TGTGCCACGAGTTCTACTCCGGGACAGGGAAACACCATATATTTT.

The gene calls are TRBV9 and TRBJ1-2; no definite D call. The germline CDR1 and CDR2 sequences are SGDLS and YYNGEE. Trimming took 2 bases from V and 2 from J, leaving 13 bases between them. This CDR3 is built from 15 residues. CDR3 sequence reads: CASSVGPRVNYGYTF. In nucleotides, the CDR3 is TGTGCCAGCAGCGTGGGCCCTCGAGTAAACTATGGCTACACCTTC.

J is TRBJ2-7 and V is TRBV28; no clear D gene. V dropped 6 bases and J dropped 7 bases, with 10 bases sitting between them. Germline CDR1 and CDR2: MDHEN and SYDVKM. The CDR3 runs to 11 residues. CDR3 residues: CASSNNWEQYF. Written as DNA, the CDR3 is TGTGCCAGCAGCAACAATTGGGAGCAGTACTTC.

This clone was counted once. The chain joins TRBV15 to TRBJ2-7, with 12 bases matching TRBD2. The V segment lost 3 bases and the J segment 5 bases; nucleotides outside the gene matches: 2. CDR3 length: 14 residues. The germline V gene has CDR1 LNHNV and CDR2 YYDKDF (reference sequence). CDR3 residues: CATSRGLAGDEQYF. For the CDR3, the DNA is TGTGCCACCAGCAGGGGACTAGCGGGTGACGAGCAGTACTTC.

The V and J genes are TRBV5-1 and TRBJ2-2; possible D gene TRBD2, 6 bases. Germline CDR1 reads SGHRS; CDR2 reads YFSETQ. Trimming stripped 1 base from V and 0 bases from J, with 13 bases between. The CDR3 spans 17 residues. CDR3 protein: CASSLSLAASNTGELFF. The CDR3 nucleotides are TGCGCCAGCAGCTTGTCTTTAGCGGCGTCGAACACCGGGGAGCTGTTTTTT.